The 20 T cell receptor beta chains reported below all come from one sample, sequenced in a study of cytomegalovirus exposure and HLA in healthy donors. A multiplex PCR was run with 60 Vbeta primers and 13 Jbeta primers. Only in-frame clones appear in the TCRdb table, and some are missing; sequencing was by immunoSEQ multiplex PCR. The sample includes some 180,000 clones, about 85% seen only once; the top ten take 1.2% to 1.5%. Source material: PBMCs. These receptor sequences come from a girl under 18 in good health and CMV-seropositive.

V usage is TRBV27 and J usage is TRBJ2-1; weak D call: TRBD1 (6 bases). Germline V gene data show CDR1 as MNHEY and CDR2 as SMNVEV (reference sequence). V lost 5 bases to trimming and J lost 6 bases, with 11 bases between them. The CDR3 is made up of 13 amino acids. As DNA, the CDR3 is TGTGCCAGCAGTCCGACAGGATTCAATGAGCAGTTCTTC. Translated: CASSPTGFNEQFF.

This clone turned up a few times. The CDR3 here is CASSRGNTEAFF. The CDR3 DNA reads TGTGCCAGCAGTCGAGGGAACACTGAAGCTTTCTTT. This rearrangement joins TRBV27 to TRBJ1-1; no clear D. Germline assignment: CDR1 MNHEY and CDR2 SMNVEV (reference sequence). The CDR3 extends over 12 amino acids. With 5 bases removed from V and 1 base from J, the gap between germline ends came to 5 bases.

The CDR3, as DNA: TGTGCCAGCTCCTGGACAGACTTTTTCACAGATACGCAGTATTTT. Translation: CASSWTDFFTDTQYF. This chain connects TRBV9 to TRBJ2-3; D is perhaps TRBD1 (6 bases). V was shortened by 7 bases and J by 2 bases, with 17 bases between the two germline ends. The germline V gene encodes CDR1 SGDLS and CDR2 YYNGEE. This CDR3 spans 15 amino acids.

The chain has TRBV30 and TRBJ2-2, with D tentatively TRBD1 (5 bases). Trimming left V 5 bases short and J 0 bases short, with 10 bases between. The CDR3 is made up of 14 amino acids. In germline, CDR1 is GTSNPN, CDR2 SVGIG (reference sequence). CDR3 in amino acids: CAWSRQTNTGELFF. The CDR3 bases are TGTGCCTGGTCAAGACAGACGAACACCGGGGAGCTGTTTTTT.

This clone appeared once. The chain carries TRBV11-2 and TRBJ2-1; possible D gene TRBD2, 6 bases. Germline loops: CDR1 SGHAT, CDR2 FQNNGV. V was cut by 1 base and J by 9 bases, with 16 bases left in between. The CDR3 length is 15 residues. CDR3 DNA: TGTGCCAGCAGCTTAGTTAGTCCCGGGGGAAGTGAGCAGTTCTTC. It codes for CASSLVSPGGSEQFF.

The rearrangement joins TRBV5-6 to TRBJ1-2, with 9 nucleotides matching TRBD1. The length of the CDR3 is 15 residues. Germline assignment: CDR1 SGHDT and CDR2 YYEEEE. V lost 4 bases and J lost 2; bases outside the gene matches: 6. CDR3 nucleotides: TGTGCCAGCAGCCTAACTGACAGGGGGAACTATGGCTACACCTTC. Its translation is CASSLTDRGNYGYTF. Complete variable domain (other parts from reference TRBV5-6 and TRBJ1-2): DAGVTQSPTHLIKTRGQQVTLRCSPKSGHDTVSWYQQALGQGPQFIFQYYEEEERQRGNFPDRFSGHQFPNYSSELNVNALLLGDSALYLCASSLTDRGNYGYTFGSGTRLTVV.

This chain connects TRBV2 to TRBJ1-2; 7 nucleotides align to TRBD1. CDR3 size: 14 residues. Germline V gene data show CDR1 as SNHLY and CDR2 as FYNNEI. J lost 0 bases, V lost 6 bases, and 4 bases had no gene match. CDR3 loop: CASRDRPTNYGYTF. For the CDR3, the DNA is TGTGCCAGCAGGGACAGGCCTACTAACTATGGCTACACCTTC.

This clone showed up just a few times. The chain links TRBV7-2 to TRBJ2-3, with a possible D match to TRBD2 (5 bases). Germline V gene data show CDR1 as SGHTA and CDR2 as FQGNSA. The length of the CDR3 is 16 residues. The V end lost 3 bases, the J end lost 4 bases, and 17 bases lay between the germline ends. This chain's CDR3 is CASSFRTGSWSDTQYF. As DNA, the CDR3 is TGTGCCAGCAGCTTTCGGACGGGGAGTTGGTCAGATACGCAGTATTTT.

The rearrangement links TRBV30 to TRBJ2-7, with TRBD1 as a possible D gene (6 bases). There are 14 residues in the CDR3. Germline CDR1 GTSNPN, CDR2 SVGIG (reference sequence). The V and J ends lost 4 bases and 0 bases respectively, with 13 bases between them. The CDR3 nucleotides read TGTGCCTGGAAGGGGGAGACAGCCTCCTACGAGCAGTACTTC. Its translation: CAWKGETASYEQYF. The full variable domain, in which reference TRBV30 and TRBJ2-7 provide the parts outside the CDR3, is SQTIHQWPATLVQPVGSPLSLECTVEGTSNPNLYWYRQAAGRGLQLLFYSVGIGQISSEVPQNLSASRPQDRQFILSSKKLLLSDSGFYLCAWKGETASYEQYFGPGTRLTVT.

The chain combines TRBV4-2 with TRBJ2-1; D uncertain. Looked up from germline, CDR1 is LGHNA and CDR2 is YNFKEQ. The CDR3 contains 15 residues. V lost 0 bases and J 2 bases, leaving 8 bases between the germline ends. The CDR3 protein is CASSQEGLAYNEQFF. The CDR3 DNA reads TGTGCCAGCAGCCAAGAAGGCCTAGCCTACAATGAGCAGTTCTTC.

This clone appeared a few times. The chain combines TRBV5-1 with TRBJ2-7; D is undetermined. The germline V and J ends were trimmed by 0 bases and 0 bases, with 7 bases remaining between them. Germline CDR1 and CDR2: SGHRS and YFSETQ. This CDR3 contains 14 residues. The CDR3, as DNA: TGCGCCAGCAGCTTGGTTGGTAGCTCCTACGAGCAGTACTTC. As protein: CASSLVGSSYEQYF.

The chain employs TRBV6-5 and TRBJ1-4; D remains ambiguous. CDR3 size: 13 residues. Germline V lookup: CDR1 MNHEY, CDR2 SVGAGI. V was cut by 4 bases and J by 10 bases, with 13 bases left in between. The CDR3 protein is CASSSGVEGKLFF. The CDR3 nucleotides read TGTGCCAGCAGTTCTGGTGTGGAGGGAAAACTGTTTTTT.

The chain recombines TRBV6-5 with TRBJ2-7; D ambiguous. The CDR3 covers 13 residues. Germline assignment: CDR1 MNHEY and CDR2 SVGAGI. Trimming took 6 bases from V and 6 from J, leaving 15 bases between them. The CDR3, as DNA: TGTGCCAGCAGCCCAGGCTGGTTGGCCGAGCAGTACTTC. Protein product: CASSPGWLAEQYF.

The chain joins TRBV10-1 to TRBJ2-1, with 9 bases identical to TRBD2. Trimming cost V 4 bases and J 10 bases; bases outside gene matches: 14. Germline V gene sequence: CDR1 WNHNN, CDR2 SYGVQD (reference sequence). CDR3 length equals 16 residues. The CDR3: CASSAPSEGLAREQFF. DNA for the CDR3: TGCGCCAGCAGTGCTCCTTCGGAGGGACTAGCACGGGAGCAGTTCTTC.

V and J are TRBV5-1 and TRBJ2-7; D not certain. Germline lookup yields CDR1 SGHRS and CDR2 YFSETQ. The V gene lost 0 bases and the J gene lost 1 base, with 8 bases spanning the gap. The CDR3 is 14 residues long. The CDR3 is CASSLGQDSYEQYF. The CDR3 DNA reads as TGCGCCAGCAGCTTGGGCCAGGATTCCTACGAGCAGTACTTC.

The chain employs TRBV18 and TRBJ1-1, with D possibly matching TRBD1 (6 bases). This CDR3 spans 11 amino acids. Trimming shortened V by 6 bases and J by 8 bases, and 10 bases separated the two germline ends. Germline lookup yields CDR1 KGHSH and CDR2 LQKENI. The CDR3 is CASSYRDEAFF. CDR3 sequence (DNA): TGTGCCAGCTCGTACAGGGACGAAGCTTTCTTT.

The chain employs TRBV4-2 and TRBJ2-7; the D gene is possibly TRBD2 (5 bases). The germline V and J ends were trimmed by 2 bases and 3 bases, with 17 bases remaining between them. Germline CDR1 and CDR2: LGHNA and YNFKEQ. The CDR3 spans 16 residues. The CDR3 region has the DNA TGTGCCAGCAGCCAATCCCGACTGGGAGAGGGCTACGAGCAGTACTTC. Amino acid sequence: CASSQSRLGEGYEQYF.

This clone came up a few times. The chain employs TRBV6-4 and TRBJ2-6; tentative D call: TRBD1 (5 bases). CDR1 and CDR2 from the germline V gene are MRHNA and SNTAGT. Trimming left V 0 bases short and J 5 bases short, with 8 bases between. The CDR3 consists of 15 residues. The CDR3 loop is CASSDSAGRANVLTF. Here the CDR3 DNA reads TGTGCCAGCAGTGACTCTGCAGGGAGGGCCAACGTCCTGACTTTC.

The V call is TRBV10-1, the J call TRBJ2-7, with D possibly TRBD2 on 6 matching bases. The CDR3 length is 16 residues. V was trimmed by 2 bases and J by 2 bases, leaving 16 bases between them. Germline V lookup: CDR1 WNHNN, CDR2 SYGVQD (reference sequence). The CDR3 protein is CASSEGFGGPTYEQYF. For the CDR3, the DNA is TGCGCCAGCAGTGAGGGGTTCGGGGGTCCAACCTACGAGCAGTACTTC.

The genes are TRBV27 and TRBJ2-3, with 12 bases aligning to TRBD2. J was trimmed by 2 bases and V by 6 bases; bases with no gene match: 12. The CDR3 covers 18 residues. Germline V gene data show CDR1 as MNHEY and CDR2 as SMNVEV (reference sequence). Written as DNA, the CDR3 is TGTGCCAGCAGGAAAAGGGGACTAGCGGGTCTGAACACAGATACGCAGTATTTT. This encodes CASRKRGLAGLNTDTQYF.